The 22 T cell receptor beta chains presented below share a single source sample, sequenced in a study of T cell repertoires and HLA-DP antigens (dated by TCRdb to between 2017 and 2018). These TCRs' antigens remain unknown. Library generation was performed with the immunoSEQ multiplex PCR assay. TCRdb took this table from immuneACCESS and kept in-frame rearrangements with V and J called. Such tables lack part of the clones; where checked against another copy, unresolved V genes explain under half of the gap, and the rest is unexplained. This sample is represented by around 110,000 clones; over 90% of them were singletons. The ten largest clones represent approximately 0.25% of the sample. The sequenced sample consisted of CD4+ T cells from PBMCs. The origin of the receptors is a woman in her late teens or twenties in good health and CMV-seronegative.

This clone was counted only a few times. This chain joins TRBV18 and TRBJ1-2; D unclear. The CDR3 extends over 14 amino acids. CDR1 and CDR2 from the germline V gene are KGHSH and LQKENI. V lost 2 bases and J 7 bases, leaving 14 bases between the germline ends. CDR3 nucleotides: TGTGCCAGCTCACCAGGAGGTACAGCCCTTGGCTACACCTTC. Translation: CASSPGGTALGYTF.

This chain joins TRBV28 and TRBJ2-7; unclear D gene. CDR3 length equals 14 residues. V shed 4 bases and J shed 1 base, with 11 bases lying between them. Per the germline V gene, CDR1 is MDHEN and CDR2 is SYDVKM. The CDR3 is CASSSLSESYEQYF. DNA for the CDR3: TGTGCCAGCAGTTCCCTTTCAGAGTCCTACGAGCAGTACTTC. Looking up the rest from reference TRBV28 and TRBJ2-7 gives the full variable domain: DVKVTQSSRYLVKRTGEKVFLECVQDMDHENMFWYRQDPGLGLRLIYFSYDVKMKEKGDIPEGYSVSREKKERFSLILESASTNQTSMYLCASSSLSESYEQYFGPGTRLTVT.

In this sample, this clone turned up once. This chain joins TRBV7-3 and TRBJ1-1; the match to TRBD1 covers 7 bases. The CDR3 consists of 14 residues. Germline V gene lookup returns CDR1 SGHTA and CDR2 FQGTGA. V lost 0 bases to trimming and J lost 8 bases; unmatched junction nucleotides: 6. This chain's CDR3 is CASSLTREGAEAFF. CDR3 coding DNA: TGTGCCAGCAGCTTAACCCGCGAGGGGGCCGAAGCTTTCTTT.

This chain uses TRBV6-5 with TRBJ2-3, with TRBD1 as a possible D gene (6 bases). The CDR3 consists of 16 residues. The germline V gene has CDR1 MNHEY and CDR2 SVGAGI. V was shortened by 4 bases and J by 1 base, with 15 bases between the two germline ends. In nucleotides, the CDR3 is TGTGCCAGCAGTTTCTCAGGGGCGTTGGGCACAGATACGCAGTATTTT. This sequence encodes CASSFSGALGTDTQYF.

The count of this clone is one. The rearrangement joins TRBV7-9 to TRBJ2-3; D not certain. The ends were cut back, 1 base at V and 0 bases at J, with 5 bases in the middle. The germline V gene has CDR1 SEHNR and CDR2 FQNEAQ (reference sequence). The CDR3 loop spans 14 amino acids. The CDR3 is CASSLGHSTDTQYF. CDR3 DNA sequence: TGTGCCAGCAGCTTAGGACACAGCACAGATACGCAGTATTTT.

Points on this clone: The junction does not match germline at one end; this may be a read error. V usage is TRBV7-7 and J usage is TRBJ2-3; 9 bases match TRBD2. Germline V lookup: CDR1 SSHAT, CDR2 FNYEAQ (reference sequence). The CDR3 has 16 amino acids. The CDR3 DNA sequence: TGTGCTAGCAGCTTAGAAGCGGGGGGCATCACAGATACGCAGTATTTT. It codes for CASSLEAGGITDTQYF.

The table lists this clone with a count of one. The chain links TRBV10-3 to TRBJ2-5, with unresolved D. V shed 6 bases and J shed 2 bases, with 10 bases lying between them. Looked up from germline, CDR1 is ENHRY and CDR2 is SYGVKD. The CDR3 sequence is 13 residues long. The CDR3 loop reads CAIRPHQQETQYF. The CDR3 bases are TGTGCCATCAGACCACATCAACAAGAGACCCAGTACTTC.

This clone was seen just once. J is TRBJ2-7 and V is TRBV5-1; 9 bases agree with TRBD2. Per germline, CDR1 SGHRS and CDR2 YFSETQ. The CDR3 has 15 amino acids. Trimming at V came to 0 bases and at J to 2 bases, leaving 3 bases not matched to a gene. CDR3 sequence reads: CASSLVSGSPYEQYF. CDR3 in DNA: TGCGCCAGCAGCTTGGTTAGCGGGAGCCCCTACGAGCAGTACTTC.

This rearrangement joins TRBV5-1 to TRBJ1-2, with TRBD1 matching over 8 bases. V lost 2 bases to trimming and J lost 4 bases; unmatched junction nucleotides: 4. Germline CDR1 is SGHRS and CDR2 is YFSETQ. The CDR3 loop spans 14 amino acids. CDR3 residues: CASSFGTGGYGYTF. The DNA of the CDR3 is TGCGCCAGCAGCTTCGGGACAGGAGGCTATGGCTACACCTTC.

The V and J genes are TRBV7-9 and TRBJ2-3, with TRBD2 matching 14 bases. The trim removed 5 bases at V and 5 bases at J, leaving 3 bases unmatched. The CDR3 extends over 15 amino acids. CDR1 is SEHNR, CDR2 FQNEAQ, per germline (reference sequence). The CDR3 spells CASSPGLAGGDTQYF. In DNA, the CDR3 is TGTGCCAGCAGCCCCGGACTAGCGGGAGGAGATACGCAGTATTTT.

CDR3 coding DNA: TGTGCCAGCAGTTACAGGGGACTCTATGGCTACACCTTC. This sequence encodes CASSYRGLYGYTF. The V and J genes are TRBV27 and TRBJ1-2, with 7 bases lining up with TRBD1. The CDR3 length is 13 residues. V shed 4 bases and J 4 bases; nucleotides not matched to a gene: 3. Germline loops: CDR1 MNHEY, CDR2 SMNVEV (reference sequence).

The chain is built from TRBV28 and TRBJ1-1, with D uncertain. The germline V gene encodes CDR1 MDHEN and CDR2 SYDVKM. Trimming removed 3 bases from V and 5 bases from J, with 7 bases in between. The length of the CDR3 is 12 residues. The CDR3, as DNA: TGTGCCAGCAGTTTTCCCAGAACTGAAGCTTTCTTT. It yields the protein CASSFPRTEAFF.

J is TRBJ1-1 and V is TRBV6-1; tentatively, D is TRBD1 (6 bases). The CDR3 extends over 15 amino acids. V was trimmed by 6 bases and J by 5 bases, leaving 19 bases between them. Per the germline V gene, CDR1 is MNHNS and CDR2 is SASEGT. The CDR3 sequence: CASSAQKTGMTEAFF. CDR3 nucleotide sequence: TGTGCCAGCAGCGCCCAGAAAACAGGGATGACTGAAGCTTTCTTT.

The rearrangement joins TRBV14 to TRBJ1-3, with D hard to call. The length of the CDR3 is 17 residues. Per the germline V gene, CDR1 is SGHDN and CDR2 is FVKESK. Trimming left V 0 bases short and J 0 bases short, with 12 bases between. CDR3 residues: CASSQDAGHYSGNTIYF. The CDR3 DNA reads TGTGCCAGCAGCCAAGATGCAGGCCACTACTCTGGAAACACCATATATTTT.

The chain is built from TRBV28 and TRBJ1-5, with unresolved D. V was cut by 3 bases and J by 7 bases, with 13 bases left in between. CDR1 and CDR2 (germline): MDHEN, SYDVKM. This CDR3 region has 14 residues. The DNA of the CDR3 is TGTGCCAGCAGTTTCCCGGGGTTCGGCCAGCCCCAGCATTTT. Its translation: CASSFPGFGQPQHF.

The CDR3 nucleotides read TGCGCCAGCAGCCAAGAAGTCAGCGGGGGGCCGGGAAATGAGCAGTTCTTC. Residues: CASSQEVSGGPGNEQFF. This chain connects TRBV4-3 to TRBJ2-1, with 9 bases that match TRBD2. The V segment lost 0 bases and the J segment 7 bases; nucleotides outside the gene matches: 10. The germline V gene encodes CDR1 LGHNA and CDR2 YSLEER. This CDR3 has 17 amino acids.

Comment on this clone: Germline is not matched at one junction end, which may reflect a read error. The chain couples TRBV7-7 to TRBJ2-2, with TRBD2 identical over 8 bases. Germline values: CDR1 SSHAT, CDR2 FNYEAQ (reference sequence). The CDR3 has 14 amino acids. DNA of the CDR3: TGTGCTAGCAGCTTGAAGACGGGAGGGGGGGAGCTGTTTTTT. Translating gives CASSLKTGGGELFF. The full variable domain, completed using reference TRBV7-7 and TRBJ2-2, is GAGVSQSPRYKVTKRGQDVTLRCDPISSHATLYWYQQALGQGPEFLTYFNYEAQPDKSGLPSDRFSAERPEGSISTLTIQRTEQRDSAMYRCASSLKTGGGELFFGEGSRLTVL.

V is TRBV7-2 and J is TRBJ1-3; D is uncertain. The CDR3 length is 15 residues. The V gene lost 0 bases and the J gene lost 6 bases, with 12 bases spanning the gap. Germline V gene sequence: CDR1 SGHTA, CDR2 FQGNSA. DNA of the CDR3: TGTGCCAGCAGCTTAGCGCCCGGAGTTCAAAACACCATATATTTT. Its translation: CASSLAPGVQNTIYF.

The chain recombines TRBV7-6 with TRBJ2-3; D possibly corresponds to TRBD1 (6 bases). Between the trimmed V and J ends, which lost 1 base and 2 bases, there was a span of 10 bases. Germline CDR1 is SGHVS and CDR2 is FNYEAQ. CDR3 length: 15 amino acids. The CDR3 nucleotides are TGTGCCAGCAGCTTAGGGGGACACCCCACAGATACGCAGTATTTT. The encoded protein is CASSLGGHPTDTQYF.

The sample holds one count of this clone. This rearrangement joins TRBV7-3 to TRBJ2-3, with TRBD1 matching over 8 bases. The CDR3 is 15 amino acids. The J segment lost 6 bases and the V segment lost 5 bases, leaving 10 bases of the junction unmatched. CDR1 and CDR2 (germline): SGHTA, FQGTGA. In DNA, the CDR3 is TGTGCCAGCAGCCAGGACAGGGCCAGACGGGATACGCAGTATTTT. Protein sequence: CASSQDRARRDTQYF.

The chain joins TRBV7-2 to TRBJ2-1; D is possibly TRBD2 (6 bases). Trimming stripped 0 bases from V and 9 bases from J, with 12 bases between. Per germline, CDR1 SGHTA and CDR2 FQGNSA. The CDR3 is 14 amino acids. DNA of the CDR3: TGTGCCAGCAGCTTAGCGAGTAGCGGCACTGAGCAGTTCTTC. It codes for CASSLASSGTEQFF.

As concerns this clone: An end of the junction differs from the germline gene, which may be a read error. The chain joins TRBV19 to TRBJ2-1, with a weak D call TRBD1 (6 bases). This CDR3 is 16 amino acids long. Germline CDR1 is LNHDA and CDR2 is SQIVND (reference sequence). The CDR3 DNA follows: TGTGCCAGTAGTCAAATAACCGGGACATTGTACACTGAGCAGTTCTTC. Its protein is CASSQITGTLYTEQFF.